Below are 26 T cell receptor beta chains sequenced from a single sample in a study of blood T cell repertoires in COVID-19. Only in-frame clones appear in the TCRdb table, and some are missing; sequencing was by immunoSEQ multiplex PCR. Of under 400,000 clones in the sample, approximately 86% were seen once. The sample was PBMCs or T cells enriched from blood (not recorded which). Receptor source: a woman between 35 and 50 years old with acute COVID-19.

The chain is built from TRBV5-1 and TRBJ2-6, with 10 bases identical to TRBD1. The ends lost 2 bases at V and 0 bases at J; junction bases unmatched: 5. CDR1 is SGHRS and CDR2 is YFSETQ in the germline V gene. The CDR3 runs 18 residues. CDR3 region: CASSFTGQGNSGANVLTF. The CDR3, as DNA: TGCGCCAGCAGCTTCACGGGACAGGGGAACTCTGGGGCCAACGTCCTGACTTTC.

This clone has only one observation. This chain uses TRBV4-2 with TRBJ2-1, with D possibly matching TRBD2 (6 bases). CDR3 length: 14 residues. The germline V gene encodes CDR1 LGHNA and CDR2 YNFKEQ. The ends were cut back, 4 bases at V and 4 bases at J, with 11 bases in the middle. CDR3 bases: TGTGCCAGCAGCCTTGAACTAGCATACAATGAGCAGTTCTTC. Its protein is CASSLELAYNEQFF.

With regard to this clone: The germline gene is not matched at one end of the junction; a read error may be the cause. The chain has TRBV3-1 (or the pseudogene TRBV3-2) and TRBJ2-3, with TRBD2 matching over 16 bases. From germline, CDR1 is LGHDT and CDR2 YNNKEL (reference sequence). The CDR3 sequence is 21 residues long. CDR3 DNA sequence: TGTGCCAGCAACCAAATCGGACCGGGGACTAGCGGGAGGGGAAGCACAGATACGCAGTATTTT. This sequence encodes CASNQIGPGTSGRGSTDTQYF.

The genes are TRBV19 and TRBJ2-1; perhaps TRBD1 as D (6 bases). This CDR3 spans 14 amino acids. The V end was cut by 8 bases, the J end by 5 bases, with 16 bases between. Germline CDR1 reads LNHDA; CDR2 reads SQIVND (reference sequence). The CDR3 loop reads CASSPGARHNEQFF. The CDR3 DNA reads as TGTGCCAGTTCTCCAGGGGCTCGCCACAATGAGCAGTTCTTC.

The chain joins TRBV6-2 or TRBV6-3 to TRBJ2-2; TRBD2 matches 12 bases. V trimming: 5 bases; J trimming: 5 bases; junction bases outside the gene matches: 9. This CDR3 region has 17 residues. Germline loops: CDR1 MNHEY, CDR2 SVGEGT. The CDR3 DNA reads TGTGCCAGCAGTCGGCTAGCGGGGGGGCGATTAACCGGGGAGCTGTTTTTT. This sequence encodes CASSRLAGGRLTGELFF.

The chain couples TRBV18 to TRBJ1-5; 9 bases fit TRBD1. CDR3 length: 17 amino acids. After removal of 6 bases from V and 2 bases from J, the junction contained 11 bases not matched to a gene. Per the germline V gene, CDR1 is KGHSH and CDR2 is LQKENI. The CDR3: CASSLYRGHMGNQPQHF. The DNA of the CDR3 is TGTGCCAGCTCCCTTTACAGGGGGCATATGGGCAATCAGCCCCAGCATTTT.

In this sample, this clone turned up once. Here the CDR3 reads CASSYSTGGVDYGYTF. In DNA, the CDR3 is TGTGCCAGCAGTTACTCGACAGGGGGTGTGGACTATGGCTACACCTTC. V gene TRBV6-2 or TRBV6-3 combines with J gene TRBJ1-2; 9 bases line up with TRBD1. CDR1 MNHEY and CDR2 SVGEGT come from the germline V gene. This CDR3 contains 16 residues. V was pared by 0 bases and J by 3 bases, with 5 bases of the junction left unmatched.

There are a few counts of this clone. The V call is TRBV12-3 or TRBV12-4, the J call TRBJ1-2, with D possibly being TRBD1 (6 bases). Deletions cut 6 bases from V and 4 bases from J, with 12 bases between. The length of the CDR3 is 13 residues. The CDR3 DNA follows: TGTGCCAGCAGCCCGGACAGCTTCTATGGCTACACCTTC. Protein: CASSPDSFYGYTF.

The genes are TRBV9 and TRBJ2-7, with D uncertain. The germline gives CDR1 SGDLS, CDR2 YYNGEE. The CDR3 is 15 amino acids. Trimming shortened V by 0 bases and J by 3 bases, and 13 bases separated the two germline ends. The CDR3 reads CASSVAVGGSYEQYF. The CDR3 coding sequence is TGTGCCAGCAGCGTAGCAGTCGGCGGTAGCTACGAGCAGTACTTC.

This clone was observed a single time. CDR3: CASRARQGVNYEQYF. The CDR3, as DNA: TGTGCCAGCAGAGCCAGACAGGGGGTTAACTACGAGCAGTACTTC. The V gene is TRBV25-1, the J gene TRBJ2-7; TRBD1 matches 9 bases. Germline trimming cut 6 bases from V and 3 bases from J; bases unmatched to any gene: 9. The germline V gene encodes CDR1 MGHDK and CDR2 SYGVNS. This CDR3 comprises 15 residues.

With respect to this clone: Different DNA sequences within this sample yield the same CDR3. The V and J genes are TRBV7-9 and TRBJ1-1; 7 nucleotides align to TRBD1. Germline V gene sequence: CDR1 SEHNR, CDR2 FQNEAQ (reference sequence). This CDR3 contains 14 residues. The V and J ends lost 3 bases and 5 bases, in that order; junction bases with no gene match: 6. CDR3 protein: CASSFPGGGTEAFF. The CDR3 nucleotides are TGTGCCAGCAGCTTCCCAGGGGGAGGAACTGAAGCTTTCTTT.

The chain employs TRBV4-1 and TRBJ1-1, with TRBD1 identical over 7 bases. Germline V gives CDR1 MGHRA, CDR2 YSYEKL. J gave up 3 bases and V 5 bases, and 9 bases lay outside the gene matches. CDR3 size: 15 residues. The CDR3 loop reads CASSSPQGVYTEAFF. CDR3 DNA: TGCGCCAGCAGCTCACCTCAGGGGGTGTACACTGAAGCTTTCTTT.

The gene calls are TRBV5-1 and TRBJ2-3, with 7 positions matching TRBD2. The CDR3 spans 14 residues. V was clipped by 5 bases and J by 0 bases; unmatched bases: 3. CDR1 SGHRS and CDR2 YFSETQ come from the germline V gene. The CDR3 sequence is CASRELASTDTQYF. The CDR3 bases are TGCGCCAGCAGGGAACTAGCGAGCACAGATACGCAGTATTTT.

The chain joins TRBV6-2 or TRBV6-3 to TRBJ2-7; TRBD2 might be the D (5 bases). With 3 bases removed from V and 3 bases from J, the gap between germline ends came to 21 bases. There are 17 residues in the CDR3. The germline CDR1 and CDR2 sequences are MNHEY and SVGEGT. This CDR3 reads CASSYSERWETGYEQYF. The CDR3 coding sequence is TGTGCCAGCAGTTATTCCGAGCGCTGGGAGACCGGCTACGAGCAGTACTTC.

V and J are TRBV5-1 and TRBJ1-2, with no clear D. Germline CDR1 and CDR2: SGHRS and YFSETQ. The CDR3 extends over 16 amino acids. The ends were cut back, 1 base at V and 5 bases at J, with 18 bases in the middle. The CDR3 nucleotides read TGCGCCAGCAGCTTGAGGCAGGCCTTCCCCTCTTATGGCTACACCTTC. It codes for CASSLRQAFPSYGYTF.

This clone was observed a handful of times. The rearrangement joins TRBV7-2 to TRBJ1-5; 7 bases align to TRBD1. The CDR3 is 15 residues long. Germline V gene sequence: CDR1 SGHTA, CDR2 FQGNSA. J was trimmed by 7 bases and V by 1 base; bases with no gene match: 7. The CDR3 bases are TGTGCCAGCAGCTTAGTCGTTGGGACAGCCCAGCCCCAGCATTTT. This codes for CASSLVVGTAQPQHF.

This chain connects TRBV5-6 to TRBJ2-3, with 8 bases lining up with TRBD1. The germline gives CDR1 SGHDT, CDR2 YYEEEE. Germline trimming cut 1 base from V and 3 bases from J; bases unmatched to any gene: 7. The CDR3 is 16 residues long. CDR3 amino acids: CASSLTGGEGTDTQYF. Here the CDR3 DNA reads TGTGCCAGCAGCTTGACAGGGGGTGAAGGGACAGATACGCAGTATTTT.

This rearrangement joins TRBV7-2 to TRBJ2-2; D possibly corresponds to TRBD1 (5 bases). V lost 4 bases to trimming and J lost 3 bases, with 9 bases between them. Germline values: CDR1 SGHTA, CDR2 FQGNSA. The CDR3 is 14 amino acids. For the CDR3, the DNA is TGTGCCAGCAGCTCCCAAGGGGACACCGGGGAGCTGTTTTTT. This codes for CASSSQGDTGELFF. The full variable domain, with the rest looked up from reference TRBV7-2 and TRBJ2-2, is GAGVSQSPSNKVTEKGKDVELRCDPISGHTALYWYRQSLGQGLEFLIYFQGNSAPDKSGLPSDRFSAERTGGSVSTLTIQRTQQEDSAVYLCASSSQGDTGELFFGEGSRLTVL.

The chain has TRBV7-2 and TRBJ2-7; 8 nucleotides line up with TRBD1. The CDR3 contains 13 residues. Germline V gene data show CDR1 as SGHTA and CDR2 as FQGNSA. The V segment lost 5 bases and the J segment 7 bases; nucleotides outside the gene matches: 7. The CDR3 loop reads CASSIDRGREQYF. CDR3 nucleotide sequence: TGTGCCAGCAGCATAGACAGGGGCCGGGAGCAGTACTTC.

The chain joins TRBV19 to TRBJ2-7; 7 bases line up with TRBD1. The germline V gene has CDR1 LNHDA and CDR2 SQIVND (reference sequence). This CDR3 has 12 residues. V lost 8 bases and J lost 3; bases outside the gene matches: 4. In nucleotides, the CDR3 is TGTGCCAGTGGAGACAGGGACTACGAGCAGTACTTC. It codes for CASGDRDYEQYF.

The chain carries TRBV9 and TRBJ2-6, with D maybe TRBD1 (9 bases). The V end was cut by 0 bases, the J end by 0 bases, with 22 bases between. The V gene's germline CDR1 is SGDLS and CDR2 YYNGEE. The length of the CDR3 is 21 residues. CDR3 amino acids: CASSVGSGAGTGLSGANVLTF. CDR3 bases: TGTGCCAGCAGCGTAGGTAGCGGGGCCGGGACAGGGCTCTCTGGGGCCAACGTCCTGACTTTC. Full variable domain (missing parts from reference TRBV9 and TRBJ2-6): DSGVTQTPKHLITATGQRVTLRCSPRSGDLSVYWYQQSLDQGLQFLIQYYNGEERAKGNILERFSAQQFPDLHSELNLSSLELGDSALYFCASSVGSGAGTGLSGANVLTFGAGSRLTVL.

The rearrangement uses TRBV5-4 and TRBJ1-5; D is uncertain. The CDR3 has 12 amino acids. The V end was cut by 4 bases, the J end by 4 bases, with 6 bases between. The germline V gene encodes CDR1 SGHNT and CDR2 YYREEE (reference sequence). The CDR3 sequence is CASSILNQPQHF. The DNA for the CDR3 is TGTGCCAGCAGCATACTGAATCAGCCCCAGCATTTT.

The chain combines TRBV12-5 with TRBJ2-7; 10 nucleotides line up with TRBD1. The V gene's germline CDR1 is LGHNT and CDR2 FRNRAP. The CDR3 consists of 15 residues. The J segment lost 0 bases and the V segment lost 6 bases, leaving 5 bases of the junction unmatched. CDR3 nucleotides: TGTGCTAGTGGCTTCAGGACAGGGGGCTCCTACGAGCAGTACTTC. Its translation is CASGFRTGGSYEQYF.

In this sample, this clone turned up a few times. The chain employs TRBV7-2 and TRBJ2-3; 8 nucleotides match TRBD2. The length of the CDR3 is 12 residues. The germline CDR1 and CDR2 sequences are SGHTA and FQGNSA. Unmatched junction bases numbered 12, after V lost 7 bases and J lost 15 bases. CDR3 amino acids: CASTVGGLETYF. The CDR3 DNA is TGTGCCAGCACCGTAGGGGGACTAGAGACCTATTTT.

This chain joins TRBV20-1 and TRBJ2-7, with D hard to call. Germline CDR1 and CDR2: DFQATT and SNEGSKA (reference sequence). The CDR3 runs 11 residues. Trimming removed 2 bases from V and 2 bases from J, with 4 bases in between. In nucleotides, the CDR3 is TGCAGTGCTAGAATCGCCTACGAGCAGTACTTC. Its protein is CSARIAYEQYF.

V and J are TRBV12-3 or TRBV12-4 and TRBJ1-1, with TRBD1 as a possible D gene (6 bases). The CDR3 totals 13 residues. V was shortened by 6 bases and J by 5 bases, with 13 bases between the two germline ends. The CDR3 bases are TGTGCCAGCAGCCCAACACAGGGAACTGAAGCTTTCTTT. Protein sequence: CASSPTQGTEAFF.